Listed here are 28 T cell receptor beta chains from one sample, sequenced in a study of blood T cell repertoires in COVID-19. The assay was immunoSEQ multiplex PCR, and TCRdb's table has in-frame clones only and misses some. Altogether 100,000 to 150,000 clones are present, approximately 84% being singletons, with the ten largest covering around 13%. The sample comprised peripheral blood. These receptors all stem from a woman aged 25 to 39 who had recovered from COVID-19.

CDR3 nucleotide sequence: TGTGCCAGCAGCTTTTTGACATTTGGCACAGATACGCAGTATTTT. Residues: CASSFLTFGTDTQYF. The V and J genes are TRBV11-2 and TRBJ2-3; D remains unclear. There are 15 residues in the CDR3. Germline V lookup: CDR1 SGHAT, CDR2 FQNNGV. Trimming removed 3 bases from V and 1 base from J, with 11 bases in between. The variable domain in full, completed from reference TRBV11-2 and TRBJ2-3, reads EAGVAQSPRYKIIEKRQSVAFWCNPISGHATLYWYQQILGQGPKLLIQFQNNGVVDDSQLPKDRFSAERLKGVDSTLKIQPAKLEDSAVYLCASSFLTFGTDTQYFGPGTRLTVL.

This chain joins TRBV7-9 and TRBJ2-1; 7 bases match TRBD1. This CDR3 region has 19 residues. V lost 4 bases, J lost 0 bases, and 15 bases stayed unmatched. Germline V lookup: CDR1 SEHNR, CDR2 FQNEAQ (reference sequence). CDR3 nucleotides: TGTGCCAGCAGCTCAACAACCCAACAGGGGATAAGCTCCTACAATGAGCAGTTCTTC. Residues: CASSSTTQQGISSYNEQFF.

The chain is built from TRBV7-3 and TRBJ1-2; D possibly corresponds to TRBD1 (5 bases). Trimming pared 1 base from V and 4 bases from J, leaving 7 bases between. The CDR3 is 13 residues long. Germline values: CDR1 SGHTA, CDR2 FQGTGA. CDR3 sequence (DNA): TGTGCCAGCAGCTTAAATCAGGGCTATGGCTACACCTTC. Translated, it gives CASSLNQGYGYTF. Complete variable domain (other parts from reference TRBV7-3 and TRBJ1-2): GAGVSQTPSNKVTEKGKYVELRCDPISGHTALYWYRQSLGQGPEFLIYFQGTGAADDSGLPNDRFFAVRPEGSVSTLKIQRTERGDSAVYLCASSLNQGYGYTFGSGTRLTVV.

This clone occurred a few times. This rearrangement joins TRBV7-3 to TRBJ2-1; 7 positions match TRBD1. With V trimmed by 5 bases and J by 6 bases, 4 bases remained unmatched. CDR1 is SGHTA, CDR2 FQGTGA, per germline. The CDR3 has 13 residues. In nucleotides, the CDR3 is TGTGCCAGCAGCGGGACAGTAGGCAATGAGCAGTTCTTC. Translating it yields CASSGTVGNEQFF.

This clone occurred once. This chain joins TRBV6-1 and TRBJ2-5; TRBD2 matches at 10 bases. Germline CDR1 and CDR2: MNHNS and SASEGT. This CDR3 spans 16 amino acids. Trimming took 0 bases from V and 4 from J; bases not matched to a gene: 5. The CDR3 spells CASSEARAGGRETQYF. The CDR3 bases are TGTGCCAGCAGTGAAGCGAGAGCGGGGGGGCGAGAGACCCAGTACTTC.

The V call is TRBV12-3 or TRBV12-4, the J call TRBJ2-7, with D maybe TRBD1 (6 bases). The CDR3 consists of 13 residues. V was shortened by 6 bases and J by 12 bases, with 21 bases between the two germline ends. CDR3 sequence: CASRLTLQGPLYF. The DNA of the CDR3 is TGTGCCAGCAGGCTAACCCTACAGGGTCCATTGTACTTC.

V and J are TRBV2 and TRBJ2-7, with D perhaps TRBD1 (7 bases). Germline loops: CDR1 SNHLY, CDR2 FYNNEI. The CDR3 consists of 16 residues. V was shortened by 10 bases and J by 3 bases, with 25 bases between the two germline ends. Here the CDR3 reads CAILTRAEGANYEQYF. The CDR3 DNA sequence: TGTGCCATACTAACGAGGGCGGAGGGGGCGAACTACGAGCAGTACTTC. Full variable domain (rest looked up from reference TRBV2 and TRBJ2-7): EPEVTQTPSHQVTQMGQEVILRCVPISNHLYFYWYRQILGQKVEFLVSFYNNEISEKSEIFDDQFSVERPDGSNFTLKIRSTKLEDSAMYFCAILTRAEGANYEQYFGPGTRLTVT.

The chain carries TRBV13 and TRBJ2-5; TRBD2 agrees at 7 bases. CDR1 PRHDT and CDR2 FYEKMQ come from the germline V gene (reference sequence). V was pared by 5 bases and J by 4 bases, with 4 bases of the junction left unmatched. This CDR3 region has 13 residues. The CDR3 loop is CASSPRLAETQYF. CDR3 in DNA: TGTGCCAGCAGCCCCCGACTAGCAGAGACCCAGTACTTC.

The J gene is TRBJ2-7, the V gene TRBV5-5; D might be TRBD2 (6 bases). In germline, CDR1 is SGHKS, CDR2 YYEKEE (reference sequence). This CDR3 is 15 amino acids long. Trimming removed 4 bases from V and 0 bases from J, with 14 bases in between. CDR3 amino acids: CASSPAGLSSYEQYF. The CDR3, as DNA: TGTGCCAGCAGCCCCGCGGGGTTAAGCTCCTACGAGCAGTACTTC.

V and J are TRBV9 and TRBJ2-4; maybe TRBD1 (6 bases). V was trimmed by 0 bases and J by 4 bases, leaving 14 bases between them. The CDR3 length is 16 residues. Germline V lookup: CDR1 SGDLS, CDR2 YYNGEE. The CDR3 sequence is CASSVGTAFSKNIQYF. Here the CDR3 DNA reads TGTGCCAGCAGCGTAGGGACAGCTTTTTCTAAAAACATTCAGTACTTC.

The chain links TRBV6-1 to TRBJ2-5; D possibly corresponds to TRBD1 (6 bases). Germline lookup yields CDR1 MNHNS and CDR2 SASEGT. The CDR3 contains 14 residues. The V end lost 1 base, the J end lost 5 bases, and 11 bases lay between the germline ends. CDR3 sequence: CASSEVGAGETQYF. The CDR3 DNA is TGTGCCAGCAGTGAAGTGGGGGCGGGTGAGACCCAGTACTTC.

The sample holds one count of this clone. This chain links TRBV7-9 with TRBJ2-7; D perhaps matches TRBD1 (5 bases). The germline V gene encodes CDR1 SEHNR and CDR2 FQNEAQ (reference sequence). V lost 1 base and J 0 bases, leaving 13 bases between the germline ends. CDR3 size: 16 residues. CDR3 nucleotides: TGTGCCAGCAGCTTAGAAACAGGCTTATTCTCCTACGAGCAGTACTTC. Translating gives CASSLETGLFSYEQYF.

This clone has only one observation. This sequence joins TRBV12-5 and TRBJ1-3; 10 nucleotides align to TRBD1. CDR3 length: 19 residues. Germline CDR1 LGHNT, CDR2 FRNRAP. V dropped 0 bases and J dropped 8; count of bases not matched to a gene: 16. Written as DNA, the CDR3 is TGTGCTAGTGGTTTGGTAACGGAGACAGGGGGCGGTTTCGGGGACACCATATATTTT. This gives the protein CASGLVTETGGGFGDTIYF.

This clone was detected once. V is TRBV6-1 and J is TRBJ2-1; 13 bases are a match to TRBD2. The CDR3 is made up of 16 amino acids. Germline loops: CDR1 MNHNS, CDR2 SASEGT. V lost 3 bases to trimming and J lost 9 bases; unmatched junction nucleotides: 8. Written as DNA, the CDR3 is TGTGCCAGCAGTGAGGGACTAGCGGGGATTCGGGCTGAGCAGTTCTTC. It encodes CASSEGLAGIRAEQFF.

The chain uses TRBV5-1 and TRBJ1-1, with D possibly TRBD1 on 5 matching bases. The V gene lost 0 bases and the J gene lost 8 bases, with 8 bases spanning the gap. The CDR3 has 12 amino acids. CDR1 is SGHRS and CDR2 is YFSETQ in the germline V gene. CDR3 nucleotides: TGCGCCAGCAGCTTGGAGGGGCTAGAAGCTTTCTTT. Its protein product is CASSLEGLEAFF.

This clone was seen just once. This chain connects TRBV19 to TRBJ2-1; D perhaps matches TRBD1 (5 bases). In germline, CDR1 is LNHDA, CDR2 SQIVND (reference sequence). The CDR3 sequence is 12 residues long. V was clipped by 6 bases and J by 7 bases, with 10 bases between them. The CDR3 DNA reads TGTGCCAGTAGCCGTACAGGTAATGAGCAGTTCTTC. Protein product: CASSRTGNEQFF.

The J gene is TRBJ2-5, the V gene TRBV5-1; a possible D gene is TRBD2 (5 bases). Looked up from germline, CDR1 is SGHRS and CDR2 is YFSETQ. The CDR3 is made up of 16 amino acids. The V and J ends lost 3 bases and 4 bases respectively, with 19 bases between them. The CDR3 here is CASSSDSPRSGETQYF. In DNA form, the CDR3 reads TGCGCCAGCAGCTCGGATTCGCCTCGAAGCGGAGAGACCCAGTACTTC. The full variable domain, completed using reference TRBV5-1 and TRBJ2-5, is KAGVTQTPRYLIKTRGQQVTLSCSPISGHRSVSWYQQTPGQGLQFLFEYFSETQRNKGNFPGRFSGRQFSNSRSEMNVSTLELGDSALYLCASSSDSPRSGETQYFGPGTRLLVL.

This clone was seen more than once but under ten times. The genes are TRBV2 and TRBJ1-2; D might be TRBD1 (6 bases). Germline V gives CDR1 SNHLY, CDR2 FYNNEI. The V gene lost 6 bases and the J gene lost 4 bases, with 12 bases spanning the gap. The CDR3 spans 13 residues. The DNA of the CDR3 is TGTGCCAGCAGCAACAGGGTCGGCTATGGCTACACCTTC. Translated: CASSNRVGYGYTF.

The chain links TRBV10-3 to TRBJ1-3, with a tentative D call TRBD1 (6 bases). The CDR3 consists of 12 residues. CDR1 is ENHRY and CDR2 is SYGVKD in the germline V gene. V was cut by 2 bases and J by 9 bases, with 8 bases left in between. The CDR3 DNA sequence: TGTGCCATCAGTGAGGCCAGGGGCACCATATATTTT. Translated, it gives CAISEARGTIYF.

The rearrangement links TRBV5-5 to TRBJ2-7; 13 positions match TRBD2. Per germline, CDR1 SGHKS and CDR2 YYEKEE (reference sequence). The CDR3 runs to 16 residues. V shed 4 bases and J 5 bases; nucleotides not matched to a gene: 9. CDR3 DNA sequence: TGTGCCAGCAGCCCGACTAGCGGGGGGTCATTCGACGAGCAGTACTTC. It codes for CASSPTSGGSFDEQYF.

The genes are TRBV19 and TRBJ2-7; D gene unclear. Germline V gene sequence: CDR1 LNHDA, CDR2 SQIVND (reference sequence). The CDR3 contains 11 residues. V was shortened by 5 bases and J by 6 bases, with 8 bases between the two germline ends. Here the CDR3 reads CASSASSEQYF. The CDR3 nucleotides are TGTGCCAGTAGTGCTAGTTCCGAGCAGTACTTC. The full variable domain, in which reference TRBV19 and TRBJ2-7 provide the parts outside the CDR3, is DGGITQSPKYLFRKEGQNVTLSCEQNLNHDAMYWYRQDPGQGLRLIYYSQIVNDFQKGDIAEGYSVSREKKESFPLTVTSAQKNPTAFYLCASSASSEQYFGPGTRLTVT.

The chain links TRBV3-1 (or the pseudogene TRBV3-2) to TRBJ2-3; perhaps TRBD1 as D (6 bases). Germline assignment: CDR1 LGHDT and CDR2 YNNKEL (reference sequence). V lost 6 bases to trimming and J lost 3 bases, with 10 bases between them. CDR3 length: 13 amino acids. DNA for the CDR3: TGTGCCAGCAGGGGGGCTGGGACAGATACGCAGTATTTT. Protein sequence: CASRGAGTDTQYF.

The chain uses TRBV19 and TRBJ2-1; 11 bases line up with TRBD2. Trimming at V came to 4 bases and at J to 0 bases, leaving 8 bases not matched to a gene. This CDR3 is 18 amino acids long. CDR1 is LNHDA and CDR2 is SQIVND in the germline V gene (reference sequence). The CDR3 DNA sequence: TGTGCCAGTAGTACCATCGGACTAGCGGGTGTCTCCTACAATGAGCAGTTCTTC. It yields the protein CASSTIGLAGVSYNEQFF.

The V gene is TRBV9, the J gene TRBJ1-2; D may be TRBD1 (5 bases). V was trimmed by 4 bases and J by 6 bases, leaving 13 bases between them. The CDR3 consists of 13 residues. Germline values: CDR1 SGDLS, CDR2 YYNGEE. CDR3 DNA sequence: TGTGCCAGCAGCCCTGGGACTGGGAATGGCTACACCTTC. Translation gives CASSPGTGNGYTF.

This rearrangement joins TRBV5-8 to TRBJ1-2, with 8 bases identical to TRBD1. This CDR3 contains 13 residues. The V and J ends lost 6 bases and 4 bases, in that order; junction bases with no gene match: 5. Germline CDR1 and CDR2: SGHTS and YDEGEE. CDR3 residues: CASTGQGIYGYTF. The CDR3 DNA reads as TGTGCCAGCACCGGACAGGGCATCTATGGCTACACCTTC.

This clone was observed a few times. This chain connects TRBV7-9 to TRBJ2-3, with a weak D call TRBD2 (6 bases). The CDR3 sequence is 13 residues long. CDR1 and CDR2 (germline): SEHNR, FQNEAQ (reference sequence). V lost 11 bases to trimming and J lost 3 bases, with 15 bases between them. In DNA form, the CDR3 reads TGTGCCGGGGGACTGAAAACAACAGATACGCAGTATTTT. Translated, it gives CAGGLKTTDTQYF.

V gene TRBV5-4 combines with J gene TRBJ2-3; D call uncertain. Germline V gene lookup returns CDR1 SGHNT and CDR2 YYREEE (reference sequence). There are 16 residues in the CDR3. With 0 bases removed from V and 1 base from J, the gap between germline ends came to 12 bases. CDR3 nucleotide sequence: TGTGCCAGCAGCTTGGGACCTCTGAGCGGCACAGATACGCAGTATTTT. Translation gives CASSLGPLSGTDTQYF.

The V and J genes are TRBV20-1 and TRBJ2-5; D unclear. The germline V and J ends were trimmed by 8 bases and 5 bases, with 12 bases remaining between them. CDR1 and CDR2 (germline): DFQATT, SNEGSKA (reference sequence). This CDR3 region has 11 residues. The CDR3 sequence is CSRWVGETQYF. DNA for the CDR3: TGCAGTAGATGGGTCGGGGAGACCCAGTACTTC.